The T cell receptor beta chain described here comes from a study of T cell responses to AZD1222 COVID-19 vaccine. Germline V gene data show CDR1 as SGHDT and CDR2 as YYEEEE. V lost 3 bases, J lost 3 bases, and 8 bases stayed unmatched. The CDR3 spans 16 residues. Only in-frame clones appear in the TCRdb table, and some are missing; sequencing was by immunoSEQ multiplex PCR. This sample has 100,000 or so clones, with around 87% found just once. This clonotype originated in an adult in good health. The sample here was peripheral blood, taken on day 0 of AZD1222 vaccination. The chain joins TRBV5-6 to TRBJ2-3, with 9 bases matching TRBD2. CDR3 coding DNA: TGTGCCAGCAGCTGGACTAGCGCCTTAAGTACAGATACGCAGTATTTT. Encoded protein: CASSWTSALSTDTQYF. Together with reference TRBV5-6 and TRBJ2-3, the CDR3 gives the full variable domain: DAGVTQSPTHLIKTRGQQVTLRCSPKSGHDTVSWYQQALGQGPQFIFQYYEEEERQRGNFPDRFSGHQFPNYSSELNVNALLLGDSALYLCASSWTSALSTDTQYFGPGTRLTVL.